A selection of T cell receptor beta chains follows, all from one sample in a study of T cells after posttransplantation cyclophosphamide. Sequencing used immunoSEQ multiplex PCR; TCRdb keeps in-frame clones, though not all of them. The sample was found to contain approximately 41,000 clones, and every one recurs. The sequencing sample was made of PBMCs. The origin of the receptors is a man in his forties or fifties in good health, CMV-negative, and a related stem cell transplant donor. The CDR3 runs from the conserved cysteine through the conserved F or W. D genes are given only for firm matches. A clone size is listed for some rows: how often the clone was seen (once, few, many), or a class if it is expanded.

clone size: -; J gene: TRBJ1-5; D gene: TRBD1; V gene: TRBV11-2; CDR3 length: 15; CDR3 DNA: TGTGCCAGCAGCTTAGAGGGGACAGGGAATCAGCCCCAGCATTTT; CDR3 protein: CASSLEGTGNQPQHF
clone size: few; J gene: TRBJ2-7; D gene: -; V gene: TRBV9; CDR3 length: 13; CDR3 DNA: TGTGCCAGCAGCCCAAGTGGTCTCTACGAGCAGTACTTC; CDR3 protein: CASSPSGLYEQYF
clone size: -; J gene: TRBJ2-3; D gene: -; V gene: TRBV9; CDR3 length: 13; CDR3 DNA: TGTGCCAGCAGCGTAGCATCCCCAGATACGCAGTATTTT; CDR3 protein: CASSVASPDTQYF
clone size: many; J gene: TRBJ1-1; D gene: -; V gene: TRBV5-4; CDR3 length: 14; CDR3 DNA: TGTGCCAGCAGCTGGGTTGCAGGGGACACTGAAGCTTTCTTT; CDR3 protein: CASSWVAGDTEAFF
clone size: many; J gene: TRBJ2-2; D gene: -; V gene: TRBV5-1; CDR3 length: 13; CDR3 DNA: TGCGCCAGCGAGCAGGGGAGCACCGGGGAGCTGTTTTTT; CDR3 protein: CASEQGSTGELFF
clone size: -; J gene: TRBJ2-7; D gene: TRBD2; V gene: TRBV27; CDR3 length: 16; CDR3 DNA: TGTGCCAGCAGTCCCTCGAGCGGGAGGGCCCTTTACGAGCAGTACTTC; CDR3 protein: CASSPSSGRALYEQYF
clone size: many; J gene: TRBJ1-5; D gene: -; V gene: TRBV18; CDR3 length: 12; CDR3 DNA: TGTGCCAGCTCGCCAGGGCAACAGCCCCAGCATTTT; CDR3 protein: CASSPGQQPQHF
clone size: many; J gene: TRBJ2-2; D gene: TRBD2; V gene: TRBV5-1; CDR3 length: 15; CDR3 DNA: TGCGCCAGCAGCTCGGCTAGCGGGGTAACCGGGGAGCTGTTTTTT; CDR3 protein: CASSSASGVTGELFF
clone size: many; J gene: TRBJ2-7; D gene: TRBD1; V gene: TRBV6-6; CDR3 length: 13; CDR3 DNA: TGTGCCAGCAGCCGGGACAGGGGGTACGAGCAGTACTTC; CDR3 protein: CASSRDRGYEQYF
clone size: many; J gene: TRBJ2-7; D gene: -; V gene: TRBV7-2; CDR3 length: 14; CDR3 DNA: TGTGCCAGCAGCTTAGCTTCGGGGGCCTACGAGCAGTACTTC; CDR3 protein: CASSLASGAYEQYF
clone size: many; J gene: TRBJ2-5; D gene: -; V gene: TRBV4-2; CDR3 length: 14; CDR3 DNA: TGTGCCAGCAGCCACGGAGGGGGCGGTGAGACCCAGTACTTC; CDR3 protein: CASSHGGGGETQYF
clone size: many; J gene: TRBJ1-2; D gene: TRBD1; V gene: TRBV6-4; CDR3 length: 15; CDR3 DNA: TGTGCCAGCAGTCAGGACAGGGGGCGATTAGGTGGCTACACCTTC; CDR3 protein: CASSQDRGRLGGYTF
clone size: many; J gene: TRBJ1-1; D gene: -; V gene: TRBV4-1; CDR3 length: 16; CDR3 DNA: TGCGCCAGCAGCCAAGGGCCACCCAGGTCTAACACTGAAGCTTTCTTT; CDR3 protein: CASSQGPPRSNTEAFF
clone size: many; J gene: TRBJ2-5; D gene: -; V gene: TRBV4-1; CDR3 length: 13; CDR3 DNA: TGCGCCAGCAGCCAAGTTGGAGGGGAGACCCAGTACTTC; CDR3 protein: CASSQVGGETQYF
clone size: many; J gene: TRBJ2-7; D gene: TRBD1; V gene: TRBV4-3; CDR3 length: 15; CDR3 DNA: TGCGCCAGCAGCCAAGAGGGACAGGCCTCCTACGAGCAGTACTTC; CDR3 protein: CASSQEGQASYEQYF
clone size: many; J gene: TRBJ2-7; D gene: TRBD2; V gene: TRBV10-2; CDR3 length: 14; CDR3 DNA: TGCGCCAGCACCTTAGCGGGTAGCTCCTACGAGCAGTACTTC; CDR3 protein: CASTLAGSSYEQYF
clone size: -; J gene: TRBJ2-7; D gene: -; V gene: TRBV4-2; CDR3 length: 15; CDR3 DNA: TGTGCCAGCAGCCCTGGGGGCGGCCCGGCCTACGAGCAGTACTTC; CDR3 protein: CASSPGGGPAYEQYF
clone size: many; J gene: TRBJ1-2; D gene: TRBD1; V gene: TRBV2; CDR3 length: 18; CDR3 DNA: TGTGCCAGCTATAAAGGACAGGGGGTCCAAGGGGGCATCTATGGCTACACCTTC; CDR3 protein: CASYKGQGVQGGIYGYTF
clone size: many; J gene: TRBJ1-5; D gene: -; V gene: TRBV6-5; CDR3 length: 14; CDR3 DNA: TGTGCCAGCAGTTACTCGAGGGCGGGGCAGCCCCAGCATTTT; CDR3 protein: CASSYSRAGQPQHF
clone size: many; J gene: TRBJ2-7; D gene: -; V gene: TRBV14; CDR3 length: 14; CDR3 DNA: TGTGCCAGCAGCCTAACAGGGTGGCCCTACGAGCAGTACTTC; CDR3 protein: CASSLTGWPYEQYF
clone size: many; J gene: TRBJ1-3; D gene: TRBD1; V gene: TRBV7-8; CDR3 length: 15; CDR3 DNA: TGTGCCAGCCTCCAAAAGGGGGCTGATGGAAACACCATATATTTT; CDR3 protein: CASLQKGADGNTIYF
clone size: many; J gene: TRBJ2-5; D gene: -; V gene: TRBV5-4; CDR3 length: 14; CDR3 DNA: TGTGCCAGCAGCTTGGCTGGGCAGGCGGAGACCCAGTACTTC; CDR3 protein: CASSLAGQAETQYF
clone size: many; J gene: TRBJ1-5; D gene: TRBD1; V gene: TRBV6-6; CDR3 length: 15; CDR3 DNA: TGTGCCAGCAGCCAAAGACAGGGCGGCAATCAGCCCCAGCATTTT; CDR3 protein: CASSQRQGGNQPQHF
clone size: many; J gene: TRBJ2-7; D gene: -; V gene: TRBV29-1; CDR3 length: 17; CDR3 DNA: TGCAGCGTTTTAGAGAGCCCAGAGGGGGCGGGGACCTACGAGCAGTACTTC; CDR3 protein: CSVLESPEGAGTYEQYF
clone size: few; J gene: TRBJ1-2; D gene: TRBD1; V gene: TRBV27; CDR3 length: 16; CDR3 DNA: TGTGCCAGCAGTTTCTTCCCCTCGGACAGGGCAAATGGCTACACCTTC; CDR3 protein: CASSFFPSDRANGYTF
clone size: many; J gene: TRBJ2-7; D gene: -; V gene: TRBV6-5; CDR3 length: 14; CDR3 DNA: TGTGCCAGCAGTTACGGGAGTAGGCCGTCCGAGCAGTACTTC; CDR3 protein: CASSYGSRPSEQYF
clone size: many; J gene: TRBJ1-2; D gene: TRBD1; V gene: TRBV27; CDR3 length: 14; CDR3 DNA: TGTGCCAGCAGTGGGGGACAGGGGGCCTTTGGCTACACCTTC; CDR3 protein: CASSGGQGAFGYTF
clone size: many; J gene: TRBJ1-5; D gene: TRBD1; V gene: TRBV4-2; CDR3 length: 14; CDR3 DNA: TGTGCCAGCAGCCCAGGACAGGGAGATCAGCCCCAGCATTTT; CDR3 protein: CASSPGQGDQPQHF
clone size: many; J gene: TRBJ2-1; D gene: TRBD1; V gene: TRBV6-1; CDR3 length: 15; CDR3 DNA: TGTGCCAGCAGTGAAAGACAGGGTCTAAGCAATGAGCAGTTCTTC; CDR3 protein: CASSERQGLSNEQFF
clone size: many; J gene: TRBJ2-2; D gene: -; V gene: TRBV27; CDR3 length: 13; CDR3 DNA: TGTGCCACCAGTCCCAGGGGATCCGGGGAGCTGTTTTTT; CDR3 protein: CATSPRGSGELFF
clone size: many; J gene: TRBJ1-4; D gene: -; V gene: TRBV5-1; CDR3 length: 15; CDR3 DNA: TGCGCCAGCAGCTTGTTTGGAGCAACTAATGAAAAACTGTTTTTT; CDR3 protein: CASSLFGATNEKLFF
clone size: -; J gene: TRBJ2-2; D gene: TRBD1; V gene: TRBV9; CDR3 length: 17; CDR3 DNA: TGTGCCAGCGGATTTAGCCGGGACAGGGGTATGGACGGGGAGCTGTTTTTT; CDR3 protein: CASGFSRDRGMDGELFF
clone size: many; J gene: TRBJ2-2; D gene: -; V gene: TRBV4-3; CDR3 length: 15; CDR3 DNA: TGCGCCAGCAGCCAAGGCAGGGGTAACACCGGGGAGCTGTTTTTT; CDR3 protein: CASSQGRGNTGELFF
clone size: many; J gene: TRBJ2-1; D gene: -; V gene: TRBV27; CDR3 length: 13; CDR3 DNA: TGTGCCAGCAGTTTATCAGCTCAACTTCCAAAGTTCTTC; CDR3 protein: CASSLSAQLPKFF
clone size: many; J gene: TRBJ2-7; D gene: TRBD2; V gene: TRBV7-3; CDR3 length: 15; CDR3 DNA: TGTGCCAGCAGCCCACACAGCGGGACGGGGGTCGAGCAGTACTTC; CDR3 protein: CASSPHSGTGVEQYF
clone size: many; J gene: TRBJ1-2; D gene: -; V gene: TRBV6-4; CDR3 length: 15; CDR3 DNA: TGTGCCAGCAGTGACTGGGCAGGGGTTAACTATGGCTACACCTTC; CDR3 protein: CASSDWAGVNYGYTF
clone size: -; J gene: TRBJ2-3; D gene: TRBD2; V gene: TRBV19; CDR3 length: 19; CDR3 DNA: TGTGCCAGTAGTTACTCCGTCCCGGGACTAGCTACTAGCACAGATACGCAGTATTTT; CDR3 protein: CASSYSVPGLATSTDTQYF
clone size: many; J gene: TRBJ2-7; D gene: -; V gene: TRBV29-1; CDR3 length: 13; CDR3 DNA: TGCAGCGTCCGAGCGATGCAGGGGCACGAGCAGTACTTC; CDR3 protein: CSVRAMQGHEQYF
clone size: many; J gene: TRBJ2-6; D gene: TRBD1; V gene: TRBV5-3; CDR3 length: 16; CDR3 DNA: TGTGCCAGAAGGGGGACAGGCTCCTCTGGGGCCAACGTCCTGACTTTC; CDR3 protein: CARRGTGSSGANVLTF
clone size: many; J gene: TRBJ2-2; D gene: -; V gene: TRBV2; CDR3 length: 14; CDR3 DNA: TGTGCCAGCACCGCCTCCGAGTCCGGGAGGGAGCTGTTTTTT; CDR3 protein: CASTASESGRELFF
clone size: many; J gene: TRBJ2-7; D gene: -; V gene: TRBV7-2; CDR3 length: 15; CDR3 DNA: TGTGCCAGCAGCTTAGGCGGGGCTAGTGTCTACGAGCAGTACTTC; CDR3 protein: CASSLGGASVYEQYF